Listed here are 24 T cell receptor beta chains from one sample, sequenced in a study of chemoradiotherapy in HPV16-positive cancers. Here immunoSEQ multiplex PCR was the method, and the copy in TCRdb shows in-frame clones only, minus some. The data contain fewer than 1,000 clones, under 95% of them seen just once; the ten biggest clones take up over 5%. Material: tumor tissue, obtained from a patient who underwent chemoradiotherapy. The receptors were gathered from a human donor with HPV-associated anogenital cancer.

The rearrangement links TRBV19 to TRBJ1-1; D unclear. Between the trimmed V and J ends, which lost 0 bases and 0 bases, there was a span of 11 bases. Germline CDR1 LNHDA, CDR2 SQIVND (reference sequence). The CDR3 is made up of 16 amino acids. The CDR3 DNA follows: TGTGCCAGTAGTATAGAATCTGGGCTGATGAACACTGAAGCTTTCTTT. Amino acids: CASSIESGLMNTEAFF. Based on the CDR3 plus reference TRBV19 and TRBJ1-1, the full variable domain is DGGITQSPKYLFRKEGQNVTLSCEQNLNHDAMYWYRQDPGQGLRLIYYSQIVNDFQKGDIAEGYSVSREKKESFPLTVTSAQKNPTAFYLCASSIESGLMNTEAFFGQGTRLTVV.

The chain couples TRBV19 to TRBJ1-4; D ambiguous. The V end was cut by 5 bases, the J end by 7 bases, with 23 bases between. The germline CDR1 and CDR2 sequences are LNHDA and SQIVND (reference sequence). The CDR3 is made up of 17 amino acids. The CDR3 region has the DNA TGTGCCAGTAGTCAACCTCAAACGGGATCTAGGCTTGAAAAACTGTTTTTT. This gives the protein CASSQPQTGSRLEKLFF. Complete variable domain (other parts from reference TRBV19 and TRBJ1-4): DGGITQSPKYLFRKEGQNVTLSCEQNLNHDAMYWYRQDPGQGLRLIYYSQIVNDFQKGDIAEGYSVSREKKESFPLTVTSAQKNPTAFYLCASSQPQTGSRLEKLFFGSGTQLSVL.

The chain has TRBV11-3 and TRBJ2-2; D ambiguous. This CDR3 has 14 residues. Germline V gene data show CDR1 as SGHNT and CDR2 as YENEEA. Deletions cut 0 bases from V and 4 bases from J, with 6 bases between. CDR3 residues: CASSLEATTGELFF. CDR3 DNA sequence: TGTGCCAGCAGCTTAGAGGCCACCACCGGGGAGCTGTTTTTT.

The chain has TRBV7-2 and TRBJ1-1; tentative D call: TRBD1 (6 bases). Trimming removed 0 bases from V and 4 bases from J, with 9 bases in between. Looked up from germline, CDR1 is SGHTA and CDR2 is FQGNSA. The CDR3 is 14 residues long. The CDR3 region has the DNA TGTGCCAGCAGCTTAGCACAGGGAGTCACTGAAGCTTTCTTT. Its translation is CASSLAQGVTEAFF.

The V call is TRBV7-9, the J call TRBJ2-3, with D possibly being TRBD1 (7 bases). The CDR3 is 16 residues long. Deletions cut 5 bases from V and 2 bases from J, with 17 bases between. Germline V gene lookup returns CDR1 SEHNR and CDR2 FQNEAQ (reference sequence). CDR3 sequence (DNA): TGTGCCAGCAGCCATCGACAGGGACTGTTCACAGATACGCAGTATTTT. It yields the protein CASSHRQGLFTDTQYF.

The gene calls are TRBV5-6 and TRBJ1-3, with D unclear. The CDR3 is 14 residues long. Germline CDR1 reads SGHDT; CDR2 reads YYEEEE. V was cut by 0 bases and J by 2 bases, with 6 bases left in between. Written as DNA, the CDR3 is TGTGCCAGCAGCTTGGAACTAGCTGGAAACACCATATATTTT. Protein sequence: CASSLELAGNTIYF.

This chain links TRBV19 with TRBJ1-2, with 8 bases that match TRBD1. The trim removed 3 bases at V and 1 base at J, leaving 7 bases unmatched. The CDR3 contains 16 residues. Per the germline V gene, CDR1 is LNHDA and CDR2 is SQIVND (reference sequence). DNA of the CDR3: TGTGCCAGTAGTATGGCCAGGGGGCGTCGTAACTATGGCTACACCTTC. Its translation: CASSMARGRRNYGYTF.

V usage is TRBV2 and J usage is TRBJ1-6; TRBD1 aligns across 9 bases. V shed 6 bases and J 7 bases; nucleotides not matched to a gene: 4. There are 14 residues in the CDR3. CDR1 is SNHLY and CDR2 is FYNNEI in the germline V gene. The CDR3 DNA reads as TGTGCCAGCAGGTCGACAGGGGGAAATTCACCCCTCCACTTT. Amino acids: CASRSTGGNSPLHF.

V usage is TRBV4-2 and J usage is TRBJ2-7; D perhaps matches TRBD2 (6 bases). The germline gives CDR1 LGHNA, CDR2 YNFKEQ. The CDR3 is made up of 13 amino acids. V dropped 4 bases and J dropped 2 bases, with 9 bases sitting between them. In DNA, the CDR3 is TGTGCCAGCAGCCCTGGACTACCCTACGAGCAGTACTTC. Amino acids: CASSPGLPYEQYF.

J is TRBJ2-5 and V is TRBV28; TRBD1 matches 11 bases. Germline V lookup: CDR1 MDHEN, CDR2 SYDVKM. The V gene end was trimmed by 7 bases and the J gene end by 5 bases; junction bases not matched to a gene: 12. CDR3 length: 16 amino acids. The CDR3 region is CASNSHGQGARETQYF. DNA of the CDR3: TGTGCCAGCAATTCTCACGGACAGGGGGCGCGGGAGACCCAGTACTTC.

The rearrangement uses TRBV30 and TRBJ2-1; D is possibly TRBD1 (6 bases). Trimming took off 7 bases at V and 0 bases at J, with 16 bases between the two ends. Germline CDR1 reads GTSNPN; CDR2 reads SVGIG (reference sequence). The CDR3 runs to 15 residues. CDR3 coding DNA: TGTGCCTCCCAAGGGGGTGTAAACTCCTACAATGAGCAGTTCTTC. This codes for CASQGGVNSYNEQFF.

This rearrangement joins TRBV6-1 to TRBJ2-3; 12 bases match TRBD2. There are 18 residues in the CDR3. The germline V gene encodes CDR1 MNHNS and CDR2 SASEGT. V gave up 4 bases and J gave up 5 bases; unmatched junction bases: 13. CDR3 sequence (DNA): TGTGCCAGCAGTGTCACTAGCGGGAGGACGGGGCGGAAAGATACGCAGTATTTT. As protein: CASSVTSGRTGRKDTQYF.

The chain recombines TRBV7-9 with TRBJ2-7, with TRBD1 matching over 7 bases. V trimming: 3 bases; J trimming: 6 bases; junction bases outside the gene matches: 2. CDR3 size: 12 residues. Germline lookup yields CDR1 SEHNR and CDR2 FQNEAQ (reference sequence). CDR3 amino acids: CASSLAGGEQYF. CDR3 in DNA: TGTGCCAGCAGCTTGGCAGGGGGCGAGCAGTACTTC. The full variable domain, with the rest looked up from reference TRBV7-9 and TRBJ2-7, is DTGVSQNPRHKITKRGQNVTFRCDPISEHNRLYWYRQTLGQGPEFLTYFQNEAQLEKSRLLSDRFSAERPKGSFSTLEIQRTEQGDSAMYLCASSLAGGEQYFGPGTRLTVT.

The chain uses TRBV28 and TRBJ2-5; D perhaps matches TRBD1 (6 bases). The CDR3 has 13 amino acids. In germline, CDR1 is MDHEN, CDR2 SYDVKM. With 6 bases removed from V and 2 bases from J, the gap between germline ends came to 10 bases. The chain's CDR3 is CASRSRGQETQYF. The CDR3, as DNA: TGTGCCAGCAGATCAAGGGGGCAAGAGACCCAGTACTTC. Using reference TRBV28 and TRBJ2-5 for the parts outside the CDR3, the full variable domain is DVKVTQSSRYLVKRTGEKVFLECVQDMDHENMFWYRQDPGLGLRLIYFSYDVKMKEKGDIPEGYSVSREKKERFSLILESASTNQTSMYLCASRSRGQETQYFGPGTRLLVL.

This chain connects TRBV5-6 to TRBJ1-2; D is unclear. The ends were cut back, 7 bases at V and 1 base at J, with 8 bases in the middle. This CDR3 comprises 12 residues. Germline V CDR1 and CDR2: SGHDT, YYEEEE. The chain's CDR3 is CASGRGNYGYTF. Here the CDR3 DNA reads TGTGCCAGCGGAAGAGGTAACTATGGCTACACCTTC. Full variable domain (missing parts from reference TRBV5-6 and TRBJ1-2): DAGVTQSPTHLIKTRGQQVTLRCSPKSGHDTVSWYQQALGQGPQFIFQYYEEEERQRGNFPDRFSGHQFPNYSSELNVNALLLGDSALYLCASGRGNYGYTFGSGTRLTVV.

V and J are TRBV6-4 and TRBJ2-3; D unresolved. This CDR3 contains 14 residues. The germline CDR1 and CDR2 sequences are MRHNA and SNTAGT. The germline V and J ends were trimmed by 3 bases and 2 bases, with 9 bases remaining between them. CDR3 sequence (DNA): TGTGCCAGCAGTGAGAGCTCGGCCACAGATACGCAGTATTTT. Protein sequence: CASSESSATDTQYF.

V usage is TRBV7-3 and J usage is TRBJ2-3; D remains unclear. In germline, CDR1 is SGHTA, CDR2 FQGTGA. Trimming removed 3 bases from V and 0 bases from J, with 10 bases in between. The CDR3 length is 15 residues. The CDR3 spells CASSFDGRSTDTQYF. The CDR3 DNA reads TGTGCCAGCAGCTTCGACGGCCGAAGCACAGATACGCAGTATTTT.

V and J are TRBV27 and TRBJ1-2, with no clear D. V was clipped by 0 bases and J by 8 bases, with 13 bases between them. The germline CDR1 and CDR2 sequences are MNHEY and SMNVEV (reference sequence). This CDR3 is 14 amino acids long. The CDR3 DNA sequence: TGTGCCAGCAGTTTATCGAGGCAAACGGGGGGCTACACCTTC. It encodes CASSLSRQTGGYTF.

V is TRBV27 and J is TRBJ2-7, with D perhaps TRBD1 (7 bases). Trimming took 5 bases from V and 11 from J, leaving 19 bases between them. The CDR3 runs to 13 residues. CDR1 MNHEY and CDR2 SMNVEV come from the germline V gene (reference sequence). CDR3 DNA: TGTGCCAGCAGTCCCATGGGGGGACAGAGGGAGTACTTC. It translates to CASSPMGGQREYF.

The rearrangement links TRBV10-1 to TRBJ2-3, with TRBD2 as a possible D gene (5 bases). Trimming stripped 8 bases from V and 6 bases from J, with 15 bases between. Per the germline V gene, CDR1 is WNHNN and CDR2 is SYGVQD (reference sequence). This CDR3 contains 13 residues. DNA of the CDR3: TGCGCCAGCCAGCGAGGGCCGGGGGATACGCAGTATTTT. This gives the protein CASQRGPGDTQYF.

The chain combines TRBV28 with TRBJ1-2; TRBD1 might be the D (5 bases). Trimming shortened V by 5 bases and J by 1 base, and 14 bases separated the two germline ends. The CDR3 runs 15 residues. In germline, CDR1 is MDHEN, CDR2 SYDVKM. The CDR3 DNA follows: TGTGCCAGCAGTCCCACCTGGGACGGTAACTATGGCTACACCTTC. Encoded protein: CASSPTWDGNYGYTF.

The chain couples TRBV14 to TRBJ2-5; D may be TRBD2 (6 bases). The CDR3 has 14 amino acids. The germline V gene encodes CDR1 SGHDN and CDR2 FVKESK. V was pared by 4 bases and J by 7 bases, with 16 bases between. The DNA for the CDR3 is TGTGCCAGCAGCCCCGCGGGGAACGGGGCGACCCAGTACTTC. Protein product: CASSPAGNGATQYF.

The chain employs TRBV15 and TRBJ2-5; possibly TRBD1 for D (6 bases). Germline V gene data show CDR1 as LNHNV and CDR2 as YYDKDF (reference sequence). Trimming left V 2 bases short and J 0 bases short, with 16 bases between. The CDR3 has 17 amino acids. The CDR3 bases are TGTGCCACCAGCAGACTACAGGGCCGGGACAACCAAGAGACCCAGTACTTC. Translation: CATSRLQGRDNQETQYF.

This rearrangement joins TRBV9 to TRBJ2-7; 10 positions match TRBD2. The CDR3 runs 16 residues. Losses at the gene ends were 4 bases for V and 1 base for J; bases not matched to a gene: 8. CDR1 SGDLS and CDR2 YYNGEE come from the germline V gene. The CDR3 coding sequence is TGTGCCAGCAGCTCCGAAGCGGGAGGGAGGTCCTACGAGCAGTACTTC. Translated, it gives CASSSEAGGRSYEQYF.